The sequence of this TCR beta chain was determined in a study of shared clonotypes between healthy human individuals. Across the study: Per-donor plates numbered three CD4 naive, three CD4 memory, two CD8 naive and one CD8 memory.

The V end was cut by 4 bases, the J end by 0 bases, with 7 bases between. The CDR3 is made up of 14 amino acids. From germline, CDR1 is SGHVS and CDR2 FQNEAQ. This clone was observed a single time. Its antigen is as yet unknown. At deep level, the assay was performed. Only in-frame clones appear in the TCRdb table, and some are missing; sequencing was by immunoSEQ multiplex PCR. The data show 950,000 to 1,100,000 clones, with about 75% seen just once and 1.2% to 1.5% held by the top ten. Study-wide results and limits: The researchers took only blood, and tissue repertoires probably look different. Relative to clonotypes present in all four donors, those not shared had lower generation probabilities.

The clonotype originates from a young man in good health. Material: memory CD4+ T cells sorted from blood. Subset noted: CD45RA-negative fraction. The chain recombines TRBV7-8 with TRBJ1-5; D remains ambiguous. The CDR3 nucleotides are TGTGCCAGCAGCTCGGACTATAGCAATCAGCCCCAGCATTTT. Translated, it gives CASSSDYSNQPQHF.